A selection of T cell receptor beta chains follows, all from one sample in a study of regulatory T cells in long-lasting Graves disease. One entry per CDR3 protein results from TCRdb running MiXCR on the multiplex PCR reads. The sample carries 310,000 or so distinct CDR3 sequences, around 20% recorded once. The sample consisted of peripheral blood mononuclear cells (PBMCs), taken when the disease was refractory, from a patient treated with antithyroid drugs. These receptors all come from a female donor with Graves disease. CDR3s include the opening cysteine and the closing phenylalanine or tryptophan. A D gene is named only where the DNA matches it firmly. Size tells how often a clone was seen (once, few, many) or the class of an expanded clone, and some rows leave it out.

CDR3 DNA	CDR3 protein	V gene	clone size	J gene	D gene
TGTGCCAGCAGTTTTAGGGGGGCAGAGACCCAGTACTTC	CASSFRGAETQYF	TRBV28	many	TRBJ2-5	.
TGTGCCAGCAAATTAACGGGGGATGAAAAACTGTTTTTT	CASKLTGDEKLFF	TRBV5-5	few	TRBJ1-4	.
TGTGCCAGCAGCTTAAGGGGGGAACCCTCCTACGAGCAGTACTTC	CASSLRGEPSYEQYF	TRBV7-2	many	TRBJ2-7	.
TGTGCCAGCAGTAGAGACAGGGGTGACTCCTACGAGCAGTACTTC	CASSRDRGDSYEQYF	TRBV2	many	TRBJ2-7	TRBD1
TGTGCCTGGGGTTCAGGACGCGAGCAGTACTTC	CAWGSGREQYF	TRBV30	.	TRBJ2-7	.
TGTGCCAGCAGGGGACCCATGAACACTGAAGCTTTCTTT	CASRGPMNTEAFF	TRBV7-9	many	TRBJ1-1	.
TGCAGTGCTAGAGCGGACAGGGGGCGCGGTCAGCCCCAGCATTTT	CSARADRGRGQPQHF	TRBV20-1	few	TRBJ1-5	TRBD1
TGCAGTGCTATGGGGACCCTTAATGAAAAACTGTTTTTT	CSAMGTLNEKLFF	TRBV20-1	many	TRBJ1-4	.
TGCGCCAGCAGCCAAGGTGACCTATCCTACGAGCAGTACTTC	CASSQGDLSYEQYF	TRBV4-1	.	TRBJ2-7	.
TGTGCCAGCAGCTTAGGTAGGCGCGGACAGGGGCACGCTGAAGCTTTCTTT	CASSLGRRGQGHAEAFF	TRBV7-8	.	TRBJ1-1	TRBD1
TGTGCCAGCTCACCCAGCGACATCCCCAATGAGCAGTTCTTC	CASSPSDIPNEQFF	TRBV18	.	TRBJ2-1	.
TGTGCCAGCAGTTCGTCAGGGATTGGCAATCAGCCCCAGCATTTT	CASSSSGIGNQPQHF	TRBV12-3/TRBV12-4	many	TRBJ1-5	.
TGTGCCAGCAGCCCCCGACGGGACAGCATAGTCATACGTTCTAATGAAAAACTGTTTTTT	CASSPRRDSIVIRSNEKLFF	TRBV7-8	many	TRBJ1-4	TRBD1
TGCAGTGCTAGAGGAAAGCGGGGGGACGAAGAGACCCAGTACTTC	CSARGKRGDEETQYF	TRBV20-1	few	TRBJ2-5	TRBD2
TGTGCCAGCAGCTCTACCGGGGACGTTTTTCAAGCTTTCTTT	CASSSTGDVFQAFF	TRBV7-2	few	TRBJ1-1	.
TGTGCCAGCAGCTCTACTGACAGGGGTCTGCCAGCTAACTATGGCTACACCTTC	CASSSTDRGLPANYGYTF	TRBV5-6	many	TRBJ1-2	TRBD1
TGTGCCAGCAGTTGGGCCCAGGAGCAGTACTTC	CASSWAQEQYF	TRBV28	many	TRBJ2-7	.
TGTGCCAGCGTTGGCGGGAGAGAGACCCAGTACTTC	CASVGGRETQYF	TRBV7-2	.	TRBJ2-5	TRBD2
TGTGCCAGCAGCGTTGGAGACAGGGAAGTCAATGAGCAGTTCTTC	CASSVGDREVNEQFF	TRBV9	.	TRBJ2-1	TRBD1
TGTGCCAGCAGTTACTTCGGGGACGAGCAGTACTTC	CASSYFGDEQYF	TRBV6-9	few	TRBJ2-7	.
TGCGCCAGCAGCCCCGCACCGGGACAGGGAAACACCGGGGAGCTGTTTTTT	CASSPAPGQGNTGELFF	TRBV5-1	few	TRBJ2-2	TRBD1
TGTGCCAGCAGTTTTGAGGGTCCGAATGGGCAGTTCTTC	CASSFEGPNGQFF	TRBV27	.	TRBJ2-1	.
TGTGCCAGCAGCTTAGAGGCAGGGCCCTACGAGCAGTACTTC	CASSLEAGPYEQYF	TRBV7-2	many	TRBJ2-7	.
TGTGCCAGCTCACCGGGACTCATGAACACTGAAGCTTTCTTT	CASSPGLMNTEAFF	TRBV18	.	TRBJ1-1	.
TGTGCCAGCAGCGTTGAGGACGGATACTCCTACGAGCAGTACTTC	CASSVEDGYSYEQYF	TRBV9	few	TRBJ2-7	.
TGTGCCAGCAGCTTTCCGGGACTAGCGGACTCCTACAATGAGCAGTTCTTC	CASSFPGLADSYNEQFF	TRBV11-2	.	TRBJ2-1	TRBD2
TGTGCCAGCGACCGGAGTGGGTTCGCCGGGGAGCTGTTTTTT	CASDRSGFAGELFF	TRBV2	many	TRBJ2-2	.
TGTGCCCCCACTTTGACAGGGGGCAAGTGGGAAGCTTTCTTT	CAPTLTGGKWEAFF	TRBV24-1	few	TRBJ1-1	TRBD1
TGTGCCAGCAGCTTAGAATTTAGGGCAGGGGGAATGAACACTGAAGCTTTCTTT	CASSLEFRAGGMNTEAFF	TRBV7-6	many	TRBJ1-1	TRBD1
TGTGCCAGCTCACCACCGGCGGGACCATCTGGCGAGCAGTACTTC	CASSPPAGPSGEQYF	TRBV18	many	TRBJ2-7	.
TGTGCCAGCAGCGTGGGAATGCGGGGGACCAAAAACATTCAGTACTTC	CASSVGMRGTKNIQYF	TRBV9	.	TRBJ2-4	TRBD2
TGTGCCAGCAGTTTACAGGGGAATGGCTACACCTTC	CASSLQGNGYTF	TRBV12-3/TRBV12-4	many	TRBJ1-2	.
TGTGCCAGCAGCTTGAGGCGGGCGGCTAATAATTCACCCCTCCACTTT	CASSLRRAANNSPLHF	TRBV7-2	many	TRBJ1-6	.
TGTGCCATCAGTGAACACCTTAAGCGGGAGGACCCGGCCGTCATCCAATTCTACGAGCAGTACTTC	CAISEHLKREDPAVIQFYEQYF	TRBV10-3	few	TRBJ2-7	TRBD2
TGTGCCACCCAATTAGGTAACACTGAAGCTTTCTTT	CATQLGNTEAFF	TRBV6-1	many	TRBJ1-1	.
TGTGCCAGCAGCTTGGGAGAGGGGAGGGAGACCCAGTACTTC	CASSLGEGRETQYF	TRBV5-8	many	TRBJ2-5	.
TGTGCCAGTAGTCCAGGGACAGGGGCGAGGTGGACCCAGTACTTC	CASSPGTGARWTQYF	TRBV19	.	TRBJ2-5	TRBD1
TGCGCCAGCCCTCGGCGGCTTCCGGACAACCTGGGCAAAAACATTCAGTACTTC	CASPRRLPDNLGKNIQYF	TRBV5-1	.	TRBJ2-4	.
TGTGCCAGCAGCTTAGGGTTCGGACAGGGGACAGGGTCACCCCTCCACTTT	CASSLGFGQGTGSPLHF	TRBV7-2	many	TRBJ1-6	TRBD1
TGTGCCAGCAGCCCCGGCCCCTACACTGAAGCTTTCTTT	CASSPGPYTEAFF	TRBV7-3	many	TRBJ1-1	.
TGCGCCAGCAGCTCCCAGGGGGCGAGGAACACTGAAGCTTTCTTT	CASSSQGARNTEAFF	TRBV5-1	many	TRBJ1-1	TRBD1
TGTGCCAGCAGCTTGGGACTAGCTCTGCCCGGGGAGCTGTTTTTT	CASSLGLALPGELFF	TRBV7-2	few	TRBJ2-2	TRBD2
TGTGCCAGCAGGGCTAGCGGCGCGAACACCGGGGAGCTGTTTTTT	CASRASGANTGELFF	TRBV2	.	TRBJ2-2	TRBD2
TGTGCCAGCAGCTCCCTTAATTCACCCCTCCACTTT	CASSSLNSPLHF	TRBV6-1	many	TRBJ1-6	.
TGTGCCAGCAGTGAATGGGACAGGGCGCAGTACTTC	CASSEWDRAQYF	TRBV6-1	many	TRBJ2-7	TRBD1
TGCAGTGCTAGAGAACTTGGCTACACCTTC	CSARELGYTF	TRBV20-1	.	TRBJ1-2	.